The clone carrying this T cell receptor beta chain came up once. Its antigen is not known. This sample was taken from a study of shared clonotypes between healthy human individuals. Study-level findings and limits: Across a handful of donors, naive CD4 shared around 5.3%, naive CD8 more than 3%, memory CD4 roughly 2.4%, memory CD8 over 0.3%. Non-shared clonotypes were found to have lower generation probabilities than the clonotypes that were shared by all four of the sorted-subset donors.

Germline V gene sequence: CDR1 SGHTA, CDR2 FQGNSA. With 0 bases clipped from V and 1 base from J, the junction kept 15 bases outside the gene matches. The CDR3 has 19 residues. The table came from immunoSEQ multiplex PCR; TCRdb's copy has only in-frame clones and leaves some out. The table has around 1.9 million clones, about 93% seen once; the top ten hold 1.5% to 2%. Naive CD8 cells lacked CD45RO, underwent positive selection for CCR7 and left out terminally differentiated effector memory CD45RA+ cells. Sequenced material: naive CD8+ T cells from PBMCs. This chain uses TRBV7-2 with TRBJ2-7, with 7 bases that match TRBD1. This TCR was recovered from a man younger than 30 in good health. Some clones in this sample may be carry-over from other donors' samples. Written as DNA, the CDR3 is TGTGCCAGCAGCTTAGCGGGTTACCCGGGACAGATTCCTTCCTACGAGCAGTACTTC. Its protein is CASSLAGYPGQIPSYEQYF.